The present TCR beta chain was sequenced within a study of blood T cell repertoires in COVID-19. As for the study in general: Acute and convalescent COVID-19 samples came from the United States, Italy and Spain. T cells, B-cell-depleted T cells, or PBMCs supplied cDNA or gDNA.

J gave up 3 bases and V 6 bases, and 7 bases lay outside the gene matches. This CDR3 region has 15 residues. The germline V gene has CDR1 LNHDA and CDR2 SQIVND (reference sequence). Original handling: Counts of nucleated cells, estimated from reference gene primer amplification, were obtained. Sequenced by immunoSEQ multiplex PCR; TCRdb stores in-frame clones only, minus some. V, J and clone size were drawn from that table, and D and trimming were deduced from the DNA. The sample contains 65,000 or so clones, around four fifths of which appear only once. The chain couples TRBV19 to TRBJ1-2; 10 bases are a match to TRBD1. The sample comprised peripheral blood. This TCR was recovered from a man older than 75 with acute or convalescent COVID-19. The CDR3 protein is CASSPGQGGYYGYTF. The CDR3 bases are TGTGCCAGTAGCCCCGGACAGGGGGGGTACTATGGCTACACCTTC.